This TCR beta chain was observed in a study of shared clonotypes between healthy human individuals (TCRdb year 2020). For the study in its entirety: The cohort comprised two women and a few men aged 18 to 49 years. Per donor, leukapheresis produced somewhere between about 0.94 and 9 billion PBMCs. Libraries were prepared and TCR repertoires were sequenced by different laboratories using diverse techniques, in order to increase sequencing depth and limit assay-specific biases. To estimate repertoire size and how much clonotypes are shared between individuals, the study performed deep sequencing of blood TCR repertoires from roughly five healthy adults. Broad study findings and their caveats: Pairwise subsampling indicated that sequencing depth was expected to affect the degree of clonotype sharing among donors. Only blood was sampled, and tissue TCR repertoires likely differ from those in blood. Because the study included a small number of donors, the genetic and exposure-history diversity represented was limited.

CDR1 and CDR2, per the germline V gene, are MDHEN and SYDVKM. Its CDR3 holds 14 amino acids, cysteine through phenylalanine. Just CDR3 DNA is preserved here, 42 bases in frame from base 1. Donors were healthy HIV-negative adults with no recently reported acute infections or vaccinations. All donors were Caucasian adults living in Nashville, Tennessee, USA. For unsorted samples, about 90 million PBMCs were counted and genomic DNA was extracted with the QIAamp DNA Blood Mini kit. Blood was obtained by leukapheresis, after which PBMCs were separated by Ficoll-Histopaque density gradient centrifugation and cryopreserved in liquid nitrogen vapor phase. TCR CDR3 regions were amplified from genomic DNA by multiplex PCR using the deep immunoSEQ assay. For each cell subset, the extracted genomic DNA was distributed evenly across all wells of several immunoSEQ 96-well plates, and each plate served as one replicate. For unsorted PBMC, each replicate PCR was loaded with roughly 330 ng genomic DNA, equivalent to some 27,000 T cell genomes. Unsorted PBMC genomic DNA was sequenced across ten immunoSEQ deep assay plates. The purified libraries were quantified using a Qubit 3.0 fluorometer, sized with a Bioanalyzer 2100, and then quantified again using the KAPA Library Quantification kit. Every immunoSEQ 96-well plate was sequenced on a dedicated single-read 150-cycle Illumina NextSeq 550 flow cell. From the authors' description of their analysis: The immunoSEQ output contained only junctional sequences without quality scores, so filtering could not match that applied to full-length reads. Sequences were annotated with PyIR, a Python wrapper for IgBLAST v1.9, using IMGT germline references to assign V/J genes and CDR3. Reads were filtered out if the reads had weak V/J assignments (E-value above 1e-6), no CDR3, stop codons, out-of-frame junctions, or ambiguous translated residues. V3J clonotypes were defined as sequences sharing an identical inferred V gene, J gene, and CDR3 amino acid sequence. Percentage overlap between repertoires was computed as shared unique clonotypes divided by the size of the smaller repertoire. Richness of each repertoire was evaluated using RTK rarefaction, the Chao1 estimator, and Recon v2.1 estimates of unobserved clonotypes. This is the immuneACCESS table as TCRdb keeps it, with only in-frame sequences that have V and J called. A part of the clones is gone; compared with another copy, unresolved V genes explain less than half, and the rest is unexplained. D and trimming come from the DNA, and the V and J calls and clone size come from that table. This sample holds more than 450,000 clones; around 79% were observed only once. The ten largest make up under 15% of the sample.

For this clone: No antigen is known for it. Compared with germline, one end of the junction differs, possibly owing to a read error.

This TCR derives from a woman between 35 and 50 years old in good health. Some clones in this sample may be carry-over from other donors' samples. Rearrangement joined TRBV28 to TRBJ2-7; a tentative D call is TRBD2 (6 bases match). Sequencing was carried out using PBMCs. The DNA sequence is TGTGCCAGCAGTAGGCCGGTGGGTTCAGGACACGGGGGCTTC. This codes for CASSRPVGSGHGGF.